This T cell receptor beta chain was documented in a study of vaccination effects on CD4 cells after COVID-19. Peptide-pool stimulation followed by sequencing identified expanded antigen-specific CD4+ clonotypes in the ViraFEST assay. Following 10 days of culture, CD4+ T cells were isolated. Among the vaccine recipients, none had a prior SARS-CoV-2 infection, and nucleocapsid antibodies were negative. The culture medium for about 2 million PBMC per well included about 9 IU/ml IL-2 and about 9.9 ug/ml peptides. A half-volume exchange with IL-2 medium occurred on days 3 and 7. For this clone: As yet, its antigen is unknown.

Assay: immunoSEQ multiplex PCR; the TCRdb copy retains only in-frame clones and omits some. Here the sample spans tens of thousands of clones, 78% being singletons. Germline CDR1 LGHDT, CDR2 YNNKEL (reference sequence). After removal of 0 bases from V and 4 bases from J, the junction contained 8 bases not matched to a gene. The CDR3 consists of 18 residues. The study, taken as a whole, reports: The study, lacking early post-infection timepoints, had few convalescent patients. Healthy vaccinees' vaccine-induced clones included only 1 of 255 that recognized common cold coronaviruses.

The sequence was collected from a human donor who received a COVID-19 vaccine. J is TRBJ2-3 and V is TRBV3-1 (or the pseudogene TRBV3-2); 12 bases match TRBD2. The sequencing used CD4+ T cells from PBMCs cultured with SARS-CoV-2 spike peptides, collected before COVID-19 vaccination. The CDR3 is CASSQDLGLAGLADTQYF. In DNA, the CDR3 is TGTGCCAGCAGCCAAGATCTTGGACTAGCGGGGCTTGCAGATACGCAGTATTTT.